One and the same sample provided the 29 T cell receptor beta chains below, sequenced in a study of CD8+ T cells in alopecia areata. Isolated RNA was reverse transcribed into cDNA used as the sequencing template. Method: immunoSEQ multiplex PCR; TCRdb's copy keeps in-frame clones and lacks some. The repertoire includes about 150,000 clones, roughly 48% of them detected once, and about 6.3% sits in the top ten. The sequenced sample consisted of CD4+ T cells sorted from blood. The receptors here all came from a human donor with alopecia areata.

This clone has a handful of counts. The chain combines TRBV7-9 with TRBJ2-1; D is undetermined. The CDR3 has 14 residues. V was shortened by 7 bases and J by 4 bases, with 14 bases between the two germline ends. CDR1 is SEHNR and CDR2 is FQNEAQ in the germline V gene (reference sequence). The CDR3 coding sequence is TGTGCCAGCACCCTGTCCGCGGTATACAATGAGCAGTTCTTC. This translates into CASTLSAVYNEQFF.

This clone was counted a few times. The genes are TRBV23-1 and TRBJ2-1; D gene ambiguous. TRBV23-1 is treated as an ORF (open reading frame) with a function not yet certain. The length of the CDR3 is 11 residues. The germline V and J ends were trimmed by 8 bases and 9 bases, with 11 bases remaining between them. The CDR3 reads CASPQAAEQFF. The CDR3 DNA follows: TGCGCCAGCCCCCAGGCGGCTGAGCAGTTCTTC.

The rearrangement links TRBV27 to TRBJ2-6; D remains unclear. The CDR3 loop spans 14 amino acids. Looked up from germline, CDR1 is MNHEY and CDR2 is SMNVEV (reference sequence). The V and J ends lost 4 bases and 0 bases respectively, with 4 bases between them. The CDR3 here is CASSYYSGANVLTF. CDR3 DNA sequence: TGTGCCAGCAGTTATTACTCTGGGGCCAACGTCCTGACTTTC.

The chain couples TRBV7-6 to TRBJ2-7; 9 bases map to TRBD2. CDR1 and CDR2 from the germline V gene are SGHVS and FNYEAQ. This CDR3 has 14 amino acids. The V segment lost 0 bases and the J segment 6 bases; nucleotides outside the gene matches: 3. CDR3 protein: CASSLAAGGPEQYF. The CDR3, as DNA: TGTGCCAGCAGCTTAGCTGCGGGAGGGCCCGAGCAGTACTTC. Filled out from reference TRBV7-6 and TRBJ2-7, the complete variable domain reads GAGVSQSPRYKVTKRGQDVALRCDPISGHVSLYWYRQALGQGPEFLTYFNYEAQQDKSGLPNDRFSAERPEGSISTLTIQRTEQRDSAMYRCASSLAAGGPEQYFGPGTRLTVT.

This clone showed up just a few times. The rearrangement links TRBV29-1 to TRBJ2-5; D possibly matches TRBD1 or TRBD2 (6 bases each). The CDR3 covers 14 residues. From germline, CDR1 is SQVTM and CDR2 ANQGSEA. With 5 bases removed from V and 4 bases from J, the gap between germline ends came to 17 bases. CDR3 protein: CSVSLGGTRETQYF. CDR3 in DNA: TGCAGCGTTTCATTAGGGGGGACGCGAGAGACCCAGTACTTC.

V gene TRBV19 combines with J gene TRBJ1-4, with D perhaps TRBD1 (6 bases). Trimming pared 4 bases from V and 0 bases from J, leaving 12 bases between. This CDR3 contains 16 residues. Germline loops: CDR1 LNHDA, CDR2 SQIVND (reference sequence). CDR3 amino acids: CASSTYRQATNEKLFF. The CDR3 DNA follows: TGTGCCAGTAGTACTTATCGACAGGCAACTAATGAAAAACTGTTTTTT.

This clone was counted between two and nine times. This chain's CDR3 is CATQKASGLYYEQYF. The CDR3 bases are TGTGCCACCCAGAAAGCTAGCGGGTTATACTACGAGCAGTACTTC. V gene TRBV6-5 combines with J gene TRBJ2-7, with TRBD2 matching over 8 bases. With V trimmed by 10 bases and J by 3 bases, 14 bases remained unmatched. The CDR3 has 15 residues. CDR1 MNHEY and CDR2 SVGAGI come from the germline V gene.

The genes are TRBV7-9 and TRBJ2-7; the match to TRBD2 covers 11 bases. CDR1 and CDR2 from the germline V gene are SEHNR and FQNEAQ (reference sequence). Trimming cost V 6 bases and J 5 bases; bases outside gene matches: 9. This CDR3 has 15 amino acids. CDR3 region: CASRSTSGSSNEQYF. The DNA for the CDR3 is TGTGCCAGCAGATCTACTAGCGGGAGTAGCAACGAGCAGTACTTC.

V and J are TRBV5-1 and TRBJ2-2; weak D call: TRBD2 (5 bases). CDR3 length: 14 amino acids. The germline V gene encodes CDR1 SGHRS and CDR2 YFSETQ. Trimming took 7 bases from V and 5 from J, leaving 15 bases between them. The CDR3 DNA is TGCGCCAGCGGTCCGGGGATTGAAACCGGGGAGCTGTTTTTT. Translating it yields CASGPGIETGELFF.

V is TRBV30 and J is TRBJ1-1; D unresolved. The CDR3 covers 11 residues. V lost 0 bases and J lost 6, with 5 bases in between. CDR1 is GTSNPN and CDR2 is SVGIG in the germline V gene (reference sequence). The DNA of the CDR3 is TGTGCCTGGAGTGTACAAGCTGAAGCTTTCTTT. As protein: CAWSVQAEAFF.

V gene TRBV5-4 combines with J gene TRBJ2-3, with 7 bases identical to TRBD1. The CDR3 runs to 14 residues. Looked up from germline, CDR1 is SGHNT and CDR2 is YYREEE (reference sequence). V gave up 4 bases and J gave up 6 bases; unmatched junction bases: 8. The CDR3 coding sequence is TGTGCCAGCAGCCAAGCAAGGGGGCAGGATACGCAGTATTTT. Its protein is CASSQARGQDTQYF. Based on the CDR3 plus reference TRBV5-4 and TRBJ2-3, the full variable domain is ETGVTQSPTHLIKTRGQQVTLRCSSQSGHNTVSWYQQALGQGPQFIFQYYREEENGRGNFPPRFSGLQFPNYSSELNVNALELDDSALYLCASSQARGQDTQYFGPGTRLTVL.

The J gene is TRBJ2-7, the V gene TRBV2, with D perhaps TRBD1 (5 bases). The germline CDR1 and CDR2 sequences are SNHLY and FYNNEI. This CDR3 spans 12 amino acids. V lost 3 bases and J 11 bases, leaving 14 bases between the germline ends. CDR3 protein: CASSDWAGHKYF. CDR3 in DNA: TGTGCCAGCAGTGATTGGGCAGGACATAAGTACTTC.

Comment on this clone: The identical CDR3 is also encoded by other nucleotide sequences in the sample. This chain joins TRBV2 and TRBJ2-1, with 13 bases fitting TRBD2. The CDR3 covers 15 residues. Germline V gene lookup returns CDR1 SNHLY and CDR2 FYNNEI. J gave up 6 bases and V 4 bases, and 3 bases lay outside the gene matches. The CDR3 spells CASSVRLAGGNEQFF. For the CDR3, the DNA is TGTGCCAGCAGTGTGCGACTAGCGGGAGGCAATGAGCAGTTCTTC.

The chain has TRBV4-1 and TRBJ1-4, with D hard to call. Germline V lookup: CDR1 MGHRA, CDR2 YSYEKL. Trimming took off 1 base at V and 2 bases at J, with 17 bases between the two ends. This CDR3 contains 18 residues. In DNA, the CDR3 is TGCGCCAGCAGCCAAGGTCCGAGGGTTGCGCCGACTAATGAAAAACTGTTTTTT. It specifies CASSQGPRVAPTNEKLFF.

V is TRBV29-1 and J is TRBJ1-2, with a possible D match to TRBD1 (5 bases). V was pared by 3 bases and J by 3 bases, with 8 bases between. The CDR3 has 12 amino acids. Germline CDR1 reads SQVTM; CDR2 reads ANQGSEA. The CDR3 bases are TGCAGCGTTGAGCAGGGCCACTATGGCTACACCTTC. This gives the protein CSVEQGHYGYTF.

The chain uses TRBV28 and TRBJ2-7; D ambiguous. Trimming took off 5 bases at V and 6 bases at J, with 5 bases between the two ends. The CDR3 runs 10 residues. Germline-derived CDR1 and CDR2 are MDHEN and SYDVKM. CDR3 region: CASSRSEQYF. CDR3 in DNA: TGTGCCAGCAGTCGAAGCGAGCAGTACTTC.

The chain carries TRBV30 and TRBJ1-1; the D is unclear. The CDR3 consists of 15 residues. Germline V gives CDR1 GTSNPN, CDR2 SVGIG (reference sequence). V was pared by 4 bases and J by 2 bases, with 17 bases between. The CDR3 reads CAWTSLRGINTEAFF. DNA of the CDR3: TGTGCCTGGACCTCGCTGCGGGGTATCAACACTGAAGCTTTCTTT.

The chain couples TRBV5-1 to TRBJ2-5; a weak D match, TRBD2 (5 bases). This CDR3 has 14 residues. V lost 2 bases to trimming and J lost 7 bases, with 15 bases between them. Germline V lookup: CDR1 SGHRS, CDR2 YFSETQ. CDR3 nucleotides: TGCGCCAGCAGCTTCGAAGTGGGCGAGGGGACCCAGTACTTC. Its translation is CASSFEVGEGTQYF.

The sample holds a few counts of this clone. This sequence joins TRBV7-2 and TRBJ2-7; D might be TRBD2 (6 bases). V was clipped by 8 bases and J by 4 bases, with 21 bases between them. CDR1 and CDR2 from the germline V gene are SGHTA and FQGNSA. The CDR3 is made up of 15 amino acids. CDR3 protein: CASRNRNLAPYEQYF. The CDR3 DNA reads as TGTGCCAGCCGAAACCGCAATCTAGCGCCATACGAGCAGTACTTC.

The chain is built from TRBV29-1 and TRBJ1-2; D gene uncertain. This CDR3 is built from 11 residues. V shed 4 bases and J shed 5 bases, with 8 bases lying between them. CDR1 SQVTM and CDR2 ANQGSEA come from the germline V gene. The CDR3 loop reads CSVGSAYGYTF. Here the CDR3 DNA reads TGCAGCGTTGGGTCAGCTTATGGCTACACCTTC.

This clone was observed a handful of times. The chain couples TRBV18 to TRBJ2-7; D may correspond to TRBD1 or TRBD2 (5 bases each). CDR1 KGHSH and CDR2 LQKENI come from the germline V gene. CDR3 length equals 13 residues. V was trimmed by 8 bases and J by 3 bases, leaving 14 bases between them. The CDR3 nucleotides read TGTGCCAGCGCCAGGGACGAACTCTACGAGCAGTACTTC. It encodes CASARDELYEQYF.

This clone was detected only a few times. The rearrangement joins TRBV30 to TRBJ2-1; possible D gene TRBD1, 5 bases. The CDR3 has 15 residues. Trimming removed 3 bases at V and 4 bases at J, with 16 bases between. Germline V gene lookup returns CDR1 GTSNPN and CDR2 SVGIG (reference sequence). The CDR3 DNA follows: TGTGCCTGGAGCTGGGGCCGTCGCTTATACAATGAGCAGTTCTTC. Translation: CAWSWGRRLYNEQFF.

The genes are TRBV29-1 and TRBJ2-7; TRBD1 aligns across 9 bases. CDR3 size: 12 residues. Germline assignment: CDR1 SQVTM and CDR2 ANQGSEA. Trimming at V came to 6 bases and at J to 7 bases, leaving 7 bases not matched to a gene. The CDR3 protein is CSVLDRGWEQYF. For the CDR3, the DNA is TGCAGCGTGTTGGACAGGGGTTGGGAGCAGTACTTC.

Only one count was recorded for this clone. The gene calls are TRBV5-4 and TRBJ2-3; 7 bases map to TRBD2. The V segment lost 3 bases and the J segment 0 bases; nucleotides outside the gene matches: 4. Germline V gene data show CDR1 as SGHNT and CDR2 as YYREEE (reference sequence). The CDR3 length is 15 residues. The CDR3 spells CASSWSSGSTDTQYF. The CDR3 bases are TGTGCCAGCAGCTGGAGTAGCGGGAGCACAGATACGCAGTATTTT. Variable domain in full (rest from reference TRBV5-4 and TRBJ2-3): ETGVTQSPTHLIKTRGQQVTLRCSSQSGHNTVSWYQQALGQGPQFIFQYYREEENGRGNFPPRFSGLQFPNYSSELNVNALELDDSALYLCASSWSSGSTDTQYFGPGTRLTVL.

V gene TRBV7-8 combines with J gene TRBJ2-1; D is undetermined. Germline lookup yields CDR1 SGHVS and CDR2 FQNEAQ. CDR3 length equals 16 residues. Trimming pared 2 bases from V and 0 bases from J, leaving 11 bases between. This chain's CDR3 is CASSLIGKSSYNEQFF. The CDR3 DNA is TGTGCCAGCAGCTTAATTGGCAAGAGCTCCTACAATGAGCAGTTCTTC.

This clone was observed a handful of times. The rearrangement links TRBV18 to TRBJ2-3, with D uncertain. V dropped 4 bases and J dropped 4 bases, with 9 bases sitting between them. The CDR3 is 13 residues long. The germline CDR1 and CDR2 sequences are KGHSH and LQKENI. CDR3 protein: CASSLSRADTQYF. The CDR3 DNA reads as TGTGCCAGCTCACTTTCCAGAGCAGATACGCAGTATTTT.

This chain joins TRBV28 and TRBJ2-6; 12 bases match TRBD1. This CDR3 is 18 amino acids long. Germline-derived CDR1 and CDR2 are MDHEN and SYDVKM. J lost 0 bases, V lost 5 bases, and 5 bases had no gene match. The CDR3 sequence is CASSPGTGGVSGANVLTF. The CDR3 DNA follows: TGTGCCAGCAGTCCGGGGACAGGGGGCGTCTCTGGGGCCAACGTCCTGACTTTC. Full variable domain (outside the CDR3, taken from reference TRBV28 and TRBJ2-6): DVKVTQSSRYLVKRTGEKVFLECVQDMDHENMFWYRQDPGLGLRLIYFSYDVKMKEKGDIPEGYSVSREKKERFSLILESASTNQTSMYLCASSPGTGGVSGANVLTFGAGSRLTVL.

Remarks on this clone: Distinct nucleotide sequences in the sample also encode this CDR3. The chain is built from TRBV7-6 and TRBJ2-3; the match to TRBD1 covers 9 bases. V lost 4 bases, J lost 3 bases, and 2 bases stayed unmatched. CDR3 length: 14 residues. From germline, CDR1 is SGHVS and CDR2 FNYEAQ. The CDR3 DNA follows: TGTGCCAGCAGCTCGGGACAGGGTACAGATACGCAGTATTTT. As protein: CASSSGQGTDTQYF.

In its sample, this clone was seen a few times. The chain has TRBV29-1 and TRBJ2-7; D might be TRBD2 (7 bases). There are 14 residues in the CDR3. Germline lookup yields CDR1 SQVTM and CDR2 ANQGSEA. V was cut by 4 bases and J by 4 bases, with 17 bases left in between. The chain's CDR3 is CSVGTGGRPYEQYF. In DNA form, the CDR3 reads TGCAGCGTTGGCACGGGGGGCCGACCTTACGAGCAGTACTTC.